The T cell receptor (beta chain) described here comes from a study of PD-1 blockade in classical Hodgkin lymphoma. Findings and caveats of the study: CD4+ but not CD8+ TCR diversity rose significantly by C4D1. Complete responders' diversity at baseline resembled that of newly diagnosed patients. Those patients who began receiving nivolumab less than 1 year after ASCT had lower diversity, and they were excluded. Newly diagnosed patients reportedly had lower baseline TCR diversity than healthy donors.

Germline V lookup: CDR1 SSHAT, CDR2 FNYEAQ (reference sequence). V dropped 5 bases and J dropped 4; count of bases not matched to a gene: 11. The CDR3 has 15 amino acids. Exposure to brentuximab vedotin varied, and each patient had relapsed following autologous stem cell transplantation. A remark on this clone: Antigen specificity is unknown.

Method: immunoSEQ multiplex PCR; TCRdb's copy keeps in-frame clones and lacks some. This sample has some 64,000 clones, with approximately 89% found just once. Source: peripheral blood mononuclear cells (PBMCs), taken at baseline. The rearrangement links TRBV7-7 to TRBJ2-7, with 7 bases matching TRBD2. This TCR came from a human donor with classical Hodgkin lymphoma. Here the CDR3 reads CASSHNSGVGYEQYF. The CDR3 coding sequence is TGTGCCAGCAGCCATAACAGCGGGGTTGGGTACGAGCAGTACTTC.